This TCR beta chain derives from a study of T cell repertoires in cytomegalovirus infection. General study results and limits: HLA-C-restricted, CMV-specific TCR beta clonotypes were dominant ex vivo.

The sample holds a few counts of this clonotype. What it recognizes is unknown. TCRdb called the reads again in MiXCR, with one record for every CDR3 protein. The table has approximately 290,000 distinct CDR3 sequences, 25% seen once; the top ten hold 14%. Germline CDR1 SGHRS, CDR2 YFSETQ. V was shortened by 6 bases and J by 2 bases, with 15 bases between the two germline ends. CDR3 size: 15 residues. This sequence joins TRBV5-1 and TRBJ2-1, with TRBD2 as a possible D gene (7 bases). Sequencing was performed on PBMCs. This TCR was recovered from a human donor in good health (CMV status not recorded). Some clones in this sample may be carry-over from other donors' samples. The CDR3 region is CASTPGGNTYNEQFF. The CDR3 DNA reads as TGCGCCAGCACCCCGGGGGGCAATACCTACAATGAGCAGTTCTTC.